Listed below are T cell receptor beta chains from one sample, sequenced in a study of graft-versus-host responses after intestinal transplantation. Using immunoSEQ multiplex PCR, the repertoire was profiled, and TCRdb retains in-frame clones only, with some absent. The sample includes 98,000 or so clones, about 90% of them seen just once. Their antigens remain unidentified. The sample in question was unstimulated CD4+ T cells sorted from spleen or lymph node cells, obtained before intestinal transplant. Receptors originate from a human donor who received an intestinal transplant. CDR3s include the opening cysteine and the closing phenylalanine or tryptophan. D genes are given only for firm matches. Only part of the rows carry a size: once, few, many, or a class if the clone is expanded.

D gene	V gene	J gene	clone size	CDR3 protein	CDR3 DNA
TRBD1	TRBV7-9	TRBJ2-1	.	CASSKRTGYNEQFF	TGTGCCAGCAGCAAACGGACAGGGTACAATGAGCAGTTCTTC
.	TRBV18	TRBJ1-1	.	CASSPRDLNLNTEAFF	TGTGCCAGCTCACCCAGGGACTTAAATTTGAACACTGAAGCTTTCTTT
.	TRBV6-1	TRBJ1-6	once	CASGQFSSYNSPLHF	TGTGCCAGCGGACAGTTCAGCTCCTATAATTCACCCCTCCACTTT
.	TRBV25-1	TRBJ1-2	.	CASRLGAALGYTF	TGTGCCAGCAGGCTGGGGGCGGCCCTAGGCTACACCTTC
.	TRBV2	TRBJ1-1	once	CATDSGYTEAFF	TGTGCCACGGACAGCGGATACACTGAAGCTTTCTTT
.	TRBV7-6	TRBJ2-3	.	CASSLAASKSTDTQYF	TGTGCCAGCAGCTTAGCGGCCTCAAAGAGCACAGATACGCAGTATTTT
.	TRBV14	TRBJ1-2	.	CASSQWGTTDGYGYTF	TGTGCCAGCAGCCAATGGGGGACTACCGACGGCTATGGCTACACCTTC
TRBD1	TRBV5-6	TRBJ1-5	.	CASSYTGGGQPQHF	TGTGCCAGCAGTTACACAGGGGGCGGACAGCCCCAGCATTTT
.	TRBV7-6	TRBJ1-1	.	CASSYDRTEAFF	TGTGCCAGCAGCTACGACCGCACTGAAGCTTTCTTT
.	TRBV7-9	TRBJ2-1	.	CASSTWLAFDEQFF	TGTGCCAGCAGTACATGGCTAGCTTTCGATGAGCAGTTCTTC
TRBD1	TRBV2	TRBJ1-5	.	CASSLYRGAQHF	TGTGCCAGCAGCCTTTACAGGGGAGCCCAGCATTTT
.	TRBV6-1	TRBJ2-7	.	CASLRDLVYEQYF	TGTGCCAGTCTCCGGGACTTGGTCTACGAGCAGTACTTC
TRBD2	TRBV28	TRBJ2-1	.	CASSWEGEQFF	TGTGCCAGCAGTTGGGAGGGGGAGCAGTTCTTC
TRBD2	TRBV2	TRBJ2-3	.	CASIRPGLAGGKNSTDTQYF	TGTGCCAGCATTAGACCGGGACTAGCGGGGGGCAAAAACTCCACAGATACGCAGTATTTT
.	TRBV7-2	TRBJ2-1	.	CASSFGTPYNEQFF	TGTGCCAGCAGCTTCGGGACACCCTACAATGAGCAGTTCTTC
.	TRBV25-1	TRBJ1-1	.	CASSETRDTEAFF	TGTGCCAGCAGTGAGACGAGGGACACTGAAGCTTTCTTT
TRBD1	TRBV7-9	TRBJ1-2	few	CASSLPTGSNGYTF	TGTGCCAGCAGCCTCCCGACAGGGTCAAATGGCTACACCTTC
TRBD2	TRBV6-1	TRBJ2-5	once	CASSEISGRQETQYF	TGTGCCAGCAGTGAAATTAGCGGGAGGCAAGAGACCCAGTACTTC
TRBD2	TRBV19	TRBJ2-3	.	CAISPGGSTDTQYF	TGTGCCATCTCACCGGGGGGTAGCACAGATACGCAGTATTTT
.	TRBV11-1	TRBJ2-1	.	CASAEVSYNEQFF	TGTGCCAGCGCGGAGGTTTCTTACAATGAGCAGTTCTTC
.	TRBV7-9	TRBJ2-1	.	CASSLAGGEQFF	TGTGCCAGCAGCTTAGCGGGGGGCGAGCAGTTCTTC
.	TRBV19	TRBJ1-2	.	CASSRRDGSYGYTF	TGTGCCAGTAGTCGCCGGGACGGATCCTATGGCTACACCTTC
.	TRBV6-5	TRBJ2-1	.	CASSQLGSSYNEQFF	TGTGCCAGCAGTCAACTCGGGAGTTCCTACAATGAGCAGTTCTTC
TRBD2	TRBV5-1	TRBJ2-7	.	CASNFLAGGSYEQYF	TGCGCCAGCAATTTCCTAGCGGGCGGGTCCTACGAGCAGTACTTC
.	TRBV6-5	TRBJ1-5	.	CASLRNSPNQPQHF	TGTGCCAGCCTAAGGAACAGTCCAAATCAGCCCCAGCATTTT
TRBD2	TRBV7-3	TRBJ2-1	.	CASSLGRLAGGLNEQFF	TGTGCCAGCAGCTTAGGCCGGCTAGCGGGAGGTCTGAATGAGCAGTTCTTC
.	TRBV7-9	TRBJ2-3	.	CASSSQSTDTQYF	TGTGCCAGCAGCTCACAGTCGACAGATACGCAGTATTTT
TRBD2	TRBV7-2	TRBJ2-7	.	CASSWGLAGYYEQYF	TGTGCCAGCAGCTGGGGACTAGCGGGGTACTACGAGCAGTACTTC
TRBD2	TRBV5-4	TRBJ2-7	.	CASSLVGVAGEQYF	TGTGCCAGCAGCTTGGTGGGGGTAGCGGGAGAGCAGTACTTC
TRBD2	TRBV12-5	TRBJ2-7	.	CASGGSGSNYEQYF	TGTGCTAGTGGGGGTAGCGGGTCAAATTACGAGCAGTACTTC
.	TRBV5-1	TRBJ2-5	.	CASSFGREETQYF	TGCGCCAGCAGCTTCGGACGGGAAGAGACCCAGTACTTC
.	TRBV2	TRBJ2-2	.	CASSGTANTGELFF	TGTGCCAGCAGTGGGACGGCGAACACCGGGGAGCTGTTTTTT
.	TRBV7-3	TRBJ1-5	.	CASVQPQHF	TGTGCCAGCGTACAGCCCCAGCATTTT
.	TRBV4-1	TRBJ1-4	.	CASSLRSLRSNEKLFF	TGCGCCAGCAGCCTCCGGTCGCTTCGGTCTAATGAAAAACTGTTTTTT
TRBD2	TRBV6-6	TRBJ2-2	.	CASSGTKTGELFF	TGTGCCAGCAGTGGGACTAAGACCGGGGAGCTGTTTTTT
TRBD1	TRBV2	TRBJ1-2	.	CASSEAVTGLGYTF	TGTGCCAGCAGTGAAGCAGTGACAGGGTTGGGCTACACCTTC
.	TRBV29-1	TRBJ1-1	.	CSVEGRGGTEAFF	TGCAGCGTGGAGGGTAGGGGAGGGACTGAAGCTTTCTTT
TRBD1	TRBV29-1	TRBJ2-7	.	CSVVTAGTGSSYEQYF	TGCAGCGTTGTTACGGCCGGGACAGGGAGCTCCTACGAGCAGTACTTC
.	TRBV6-1	TRBJ2-7	.	CASSESLYYEQYF	TGTGCCAGCAGTGAATCCCTCTACTACGAGCAGTACTTC
.	TRBV10-1	TRBJ2-2	few	CASSEWERGGELFF	TGCGCCAGCAGTGAGTGGGAACGTGGCGGGGAGCTGTTTTTT
TRBD2	TRBV10-3	TRBJ2-3	once	CAISESLAGGPTDTQYF	TGTGCCATCAGTGAGTCACTAGCGGGAGGGCCCACAGATACGCAGTATTTT
.	TRBV1	TRBJ2-3	.	CTSSQDSELTPTDTQYF	TGCACCAGCAGCCAAGATTCGGAGCTCACCCCCACAGATACGCAGTATTTT
.	TRBV4-1	TRBJ2-7	few	CASSHLEHEQYF	TGCGCCAGCAGCCATCTGGAACACGAGCAGTACTTC
.	TRBV5-4	TRBJ2-5	.	CASSLALSETQYF	TGTGCCAGCAGCTTGGCGCTTTCCGAGACCCAGTACTTC